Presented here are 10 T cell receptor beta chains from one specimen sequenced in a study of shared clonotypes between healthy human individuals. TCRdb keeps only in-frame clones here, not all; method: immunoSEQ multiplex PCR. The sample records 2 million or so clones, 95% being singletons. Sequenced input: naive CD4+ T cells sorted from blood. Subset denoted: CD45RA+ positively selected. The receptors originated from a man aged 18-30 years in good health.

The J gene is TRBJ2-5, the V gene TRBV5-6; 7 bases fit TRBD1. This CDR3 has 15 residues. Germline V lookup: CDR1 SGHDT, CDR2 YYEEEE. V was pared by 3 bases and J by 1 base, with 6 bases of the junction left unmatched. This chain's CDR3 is CASSWDRIVQETQYF. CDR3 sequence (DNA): TGTGCCAGCAGCTGGGACAGAATAGTCCAAGAGACCCAGTACTTC.

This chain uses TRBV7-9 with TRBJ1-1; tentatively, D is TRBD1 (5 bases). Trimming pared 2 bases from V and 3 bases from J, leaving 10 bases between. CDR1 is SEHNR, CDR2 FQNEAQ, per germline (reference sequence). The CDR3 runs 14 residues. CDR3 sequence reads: CASSLFRGDTEAFF. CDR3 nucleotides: TGTGCCAGCAGCTTATTTCGGGGGGACACTGAAGCTTTCTTT.

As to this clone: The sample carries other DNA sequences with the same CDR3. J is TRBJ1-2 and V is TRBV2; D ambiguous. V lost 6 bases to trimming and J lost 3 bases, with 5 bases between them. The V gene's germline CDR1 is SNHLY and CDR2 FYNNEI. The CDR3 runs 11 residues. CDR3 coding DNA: TGTGCCAGCAGCGATGACTATGGCTACACCTTC. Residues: CASSDDYGYTF.

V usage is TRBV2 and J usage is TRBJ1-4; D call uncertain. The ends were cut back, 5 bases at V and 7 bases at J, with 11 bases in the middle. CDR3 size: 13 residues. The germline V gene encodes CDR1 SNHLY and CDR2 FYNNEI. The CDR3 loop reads CASSLALFEKLFF. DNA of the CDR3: TGTGCCAGCAGTTTGGCGCTATTTGAAAAACTGTTTTTT. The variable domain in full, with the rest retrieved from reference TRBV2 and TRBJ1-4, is EPEVTQTPSHQVTQMGQEVILRCVPISNHLYFYWYRQILGQKVEFLVSFYNNEISEKSEIFDDQFSVERPDGSNFTLKIRSTKLEDSAMYFCASSLALFEKLFFGSGTQLSVL.

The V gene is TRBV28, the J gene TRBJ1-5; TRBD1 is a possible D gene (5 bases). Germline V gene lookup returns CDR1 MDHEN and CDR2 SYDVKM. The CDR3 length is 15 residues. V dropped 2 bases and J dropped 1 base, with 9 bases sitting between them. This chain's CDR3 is CASSLGGTSNQPQHF. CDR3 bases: TGTGCCAGCAGTTTAGGAGGGACGAGCAATCAGCCCCAGCATTTT.

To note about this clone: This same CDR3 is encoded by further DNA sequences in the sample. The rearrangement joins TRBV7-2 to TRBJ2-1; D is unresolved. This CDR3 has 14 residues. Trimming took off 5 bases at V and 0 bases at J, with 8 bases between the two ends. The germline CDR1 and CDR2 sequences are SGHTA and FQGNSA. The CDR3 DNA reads TGTGCCAGCAGCCCCCCCGGCTCCTACAATGAGCAGTTCTTC. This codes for CASSPPGSYNEQFF.

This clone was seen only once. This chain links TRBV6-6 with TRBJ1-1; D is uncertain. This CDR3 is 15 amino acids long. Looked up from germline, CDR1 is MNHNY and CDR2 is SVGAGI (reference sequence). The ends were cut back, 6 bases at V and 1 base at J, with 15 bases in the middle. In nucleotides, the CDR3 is TGTGCCAGCAGCCAACGCCTTTTTGGGAACACTGAAGCTTTCTTT. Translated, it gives CASSQRLFGNTEAFF.

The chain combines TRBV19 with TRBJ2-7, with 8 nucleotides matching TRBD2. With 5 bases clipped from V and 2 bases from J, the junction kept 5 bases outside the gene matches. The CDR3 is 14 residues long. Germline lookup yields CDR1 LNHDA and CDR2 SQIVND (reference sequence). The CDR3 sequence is CASSVRLAPYEQYF. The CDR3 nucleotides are TGTGCCAGTAGTGTAAGACTAGCGCCCTACGAGCAGTACTTC.

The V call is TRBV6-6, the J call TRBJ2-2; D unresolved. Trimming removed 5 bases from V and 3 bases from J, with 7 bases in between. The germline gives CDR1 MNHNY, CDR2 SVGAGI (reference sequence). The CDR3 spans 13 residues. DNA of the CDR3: TGTGCCAGCAGTCCGACCTACACCGGGGAGCTGTTTTTT. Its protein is CASSPTYTGELFF.

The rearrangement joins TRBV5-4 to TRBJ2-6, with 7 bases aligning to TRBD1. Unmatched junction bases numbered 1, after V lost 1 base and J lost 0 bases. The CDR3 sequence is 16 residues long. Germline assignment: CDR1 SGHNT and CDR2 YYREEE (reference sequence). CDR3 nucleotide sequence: TGTGCCAGCAGCTTGCAGGGGGTCTCTGGGGCCAACGTCCTGACTTTC. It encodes CASSLQGVSGANVLTF.